The 26 T cell receptor beta chains below all came from one sample that was sequenced in a study of blood T cell repertoires in COVID-19. The table came from immunoSEQ multiplex PCR; TCRdb's copy has only in-frame clones and leaves some out. The sample lists about 230,000 clones, less than 85% occurring once. The sequencing sample was made of peripheral blood. The receptors come from a woman aged 70-85 years with active or convalescent COVID-19.

The chain couples TRBV5-1 to TRBJ2-2; D perhaps matches TRBD1 (5 bases). Germline assignment: CDR1 SGHRS and CDR2 YFSETQ. CDR3 length: 16 residues. V was pared by 0 bases and J by 2 bases, with 11 bases between. The CDR3 sequence is CASSLVPQGNTGELFF. The CDR3 region has the DNA TGCGCCAGCAGCTTGGTACCCCAGGGCAACACCGGGGAGCTGTTTTTT.

This chain uses TRBV7-3 with TRBJ1-2; 8 nucleotides line up with TRBD1. The CDR3 totals 14 residues. V gave up 4 bases and J gave up 4 bases; unmatched junction bases: 5. Germline V gene data show CDR1 as SGHTA and CDR2 as FQGTGA. CDR3 DNA: TGTGCCAGCAGCTCCCCAGGGGGCGTCTATGGCTACACCTTC. Protein: CASSSPGGVYGYTF. The entire variable domain, with the rest obtained from reference TRBV7-3 and TRBJ1-2, is as follows: GAGVSQTPSNKVTEKGKYVELRCDPISGHTALYWYRQSLGQGPEFLIYFQGTGAADDSGLPNDRFFAVRPEGSVSTLKIQRTERGDSAVYLCASSSPGGVYGYTFGSGTRLTVV.

The chain recombines TRBV6-5 with TRBJ2-3, with a weak D call TRBD1 (6 bases). The CDR3 contains 14 residues. Germline V lookup: CDR1 MNHEY, CDR2 SVGAGI. The ends were cut back, 10 bases at V and 4 bases at J, with 18 bases in the middle. For the CDR3, the DNA is TGTGCCACGGCGAGGCAACAGGGCCCAGATACGCAGTATTTT. It is translated as CATARQQGPDTQYF.

V gene TRBV6-5 combines with J gene TRBJ2-7; 8 bases align to TRBD2. This CDR3 has 15 residues. Germline values: CDR1 MNHEY, CDR2 SVGAGI. Trimming at V came to 6 bases and at J to 3 bases, leaving 10 bases not matched to a gene. The CDR3 sequence is CASSPGGALIYEQYF. The DNA of the CDR3 is TGTGCCAGCAGCCCCGGGGGGGCACTTATCTACGAGCAGTACTTC.

The genes are TRBV4-2 and TRBJ2-2, with a weak D call TRBD2 (5 bases). Germline lookup yields CDR1 LGHNA and CDR2 YNFKEQ. V was shortened by 0 bases and J by 9 bases, with 20 bases between the two germline ends. This CDR3 is built from 17 residues. The chain's CDR3 is CASSQDYDDYATWELFF. The CDR3 bases are TGTGCCAGCAGCCAAGATTACGACGACTACGCTACCTGGGAGCTGTTTTTT.

This chain joins TRBV9 and TRBJ1-1; a possible D gene is TRBD1 (6 bases). Germline V CDR1 and CDR2: SGDLS, YYNGEE. This CDR3 has 15 residues. V was shortened by 0 bases and J by 6 bases, with 15 bases between the two germline ends. This CDR3 reads CASSVVGRGSAEAFF. As DNA, the CDR3 is TGTGCCAGCAGCGTAGTCGGCAGGGGTTCGGCTGAAGCTTTCTTT. Using reference TRBV9 and TRBJ1-1 for the parts outside the CDR3, the full variable domain is DSGVTQTPKHLITATGQRVTLRCSPRSGDLSVYWYQQSLDQGLQFLIQYYNGEERAKGNILERFSAQQFPDLHSELNLSSLELGDSALYFCASSVVGRGSAEAFFGQGTRLTVV.

This chain uses TRBV6-6 with TRBJ1-1, with D tentatively TRBD1 (6 bases). The CDR3 extends over 16 amino acids. V gave up 5 bases and J gave up 1 base, with 17 bases separating them. In germline, CDR1 is MNHNY, CDR2 SVGAGI (reference sequence). CDR3 coding DNA: TGTGCCAGCAGTAAGGGGCGACAGGCGCCGAACACTGAAGCTTTCTTT. It codes for CASSKGRQAPNTEAFF.

The chain joins TRBV7-9 to TRBJ2-5; D ambiguous. The CDR3 covers 15 residues. Germline CDR1 SEHNR, CDR2 FQNEAQ (reference sequence). V lost 3 bases, J lost 1 base, and 12 bases lay in between. The chain's CDR3 is CASSLAMLSQETQYF. DNA for the CDR3: TGTGCCAGCAGCTTGGCCATGTTGTCCCAAGAGACCCAGTACTTC.

In its sample, this clone was seen once. The chain is built from TRBV7-6 and TRBJ1-2; tentative D call: TRBD1 (5 bases). CDR1 SGHVS and CDR2 FNYEAQ come from the germline V gene. The ends were cut back, 9 bases at V and 6 bases at J, with 29 bases in the middle. The length of the CDR3 is 17 residues. This chain's CDR3 is CARQQRGRGEVVDGYTF. The CDR3, as DNA: TGTGCCAGGCAGCAGAGGGGTCGGGGGGAGGTTGTTGATGGCTACACCTTC.

The chain links TRBV5-1 to TRBJ1-6, with D uncertain. This CDR3 spans 14 amino acids. Germline V gene sequence: CDR1 SGHRS, CDR2 YFSETQ. V dropped 4 bases and J dropped 6 bases, with 11 bases sitting between them. The CDR3 loop reads CASSATTSNSPLHF. As DNA, the CDR3 is TGCGCCAGCAGCGCTACTACAAGTAATTCACCCCTCCACTTT.

This clone was seen a single time. The J gene is TRBJ1-5, the V gene TRBV3-1 (or the pseudogene TRBV3-2), with D tentatively TRBD1 (5 bases). Germline V gives CDR1 LGHDT, CDR2 YNNKEL (reference sequence). This CDR3 has 13 residues. Trimming removed 5 bases from V and 5 bases from J, with 10 bases in between. The CDR3 sequence: CASSSTVHQPQHF. The CDR3 bases are TGTGCCAGCAGCTCGACAGTACATCAGCCCCAGCATTTT.

The chain carries TRBV4-2 and TRBJ2-2; tentative D call: TRBD2 (6 bases). The CDR3 runs to 17 residues. The V end lost 0 bases, the J end lost 4 bases, and 15 bases lay between the germline ends. CDR1 is LGHNA, CDR2 YNFKEQ, per germline. The CDR3 spells CASSQDFLAGLTGELFF. The CDR3 bases are TGTGCCAGCAGCCAAGATTTCTTGGCGGGGCTCACCGGGGAGCTGTTTTTT.

The chain couples TRBV5-5 to TRBJ1-3; unclear D gene. Per germline, CDR1 SGHKS and CDR2 YYEKEE (reference sequence). This CDR3 spans 14 amino acids. Trimming took 5 bases from V and 4 from J, leaving 13 bases between them. The CDR3 DNA is TGTGCCAGCAGGGCAACAACGGGGGGAAACACCATATATTTT. It encodes CASRATTGGNTIYF.

The V gene is TRBV7-3, the J gene TRBJ2-7, with D possibly being TRBD1 (5 bases). The V gene's germline CDR1 is SGHTA and CDR2 FQGTGA. Trimming removed 0 bases at V and 2 bases at J, with 11 bases between. This CDR3 is built from 15 residues. The CDR3 DNA reads TGTGCCAGCAGCTTAACTGGGGCGGCGACCTACGAGCAGTACTTC. Protein: CASSLTGAATYEQYF.

V is TRBV5-5 and J is TRBJ1-1, with no clear D. V lost 4 bases and J lost 4, with 8 bases in between. This CDR3 is 12 amino acids long. Germline-derived CDR1 and CDR2 are SGHKS and YYEKEE (reference sequence). CDR3 amino acids: CASSPLVTEAFF. The CDR3 DNA reads TGTGCCAGCAGCCCCCTTGTCACTGAAGCTTTCTTT.

The rearrangement links TRBV7-2 to TRBJ2-7; 8 nucleotides agree with TRBD1. V gave up 5 bases and J gave up 4 bases; unmatched junction bases: 7. Germline V gene data show CDR1 as SGHTA and CDR2 as FQGNSA. The CDR3 consists of 14 residues. The CDR3 nucleotides read TGTGCCAGCAGCCCGCAGGGGGCTTTTTACGAGCAGTACTTC. Translation gives CASSPQGAFYEQYF.

This clone has more than one count but fewer than ten. This chain joins TRBV7-3 and TRBJ2-1, with 8 bases identical to TRBD1. The ends lost 7 bases at V and 5 bases at J; junction bases unmatched: 10. The CDR3 loop spans 15 amino acids. Germline CDR1 reads SGHTA; CDR2 reads FQGTGA. The CDR3 bases are TGTGCCAGCACCGTAGGGACAGGCGGTCACAATGAGCAGTTCTTC. Amino acid sequence: CASTVGTGGHNEQFF.

The chain is built from TRBV6-2 or TRBV6-3 and TRBJ2-4; tentatively, D is TRBD2 (5 bases). Trimming stripped 2 bases from V and 1 base from J, with 18 bases between. Germline CDR1 reads MNHEY; CDR2 reads SVGEGT. The CDR3 contains 18 residues. This CDR3 is CASSYQGFGRGAKNIQYF. Written as DNA, the CDR3 is TGTGCCAGCAGTTACCAAGGTTTTGGTCGCGGGGCCAAAAACATTCAGTACTTC.

V and J are TRBV7-9 and TRBJ2-3; D possibly corresponds to TRBD2 (7 bases). Germline CDR1 reads SEHNR; CDR2 reads FQNEAQ (reference sequence). V was trimmed by 4 bases and J by 1 base, leaving 15 bases between them. The length of the CDR3 is 16 residues. Written as DNA, the CDR3 is TGTGCCAGCAGCTCCCGATGGGGGGGCCGCACAGATACGCAGTATTTT. The encoded protein is CASSSRWGGRTDTQYF.

The CDR3 DNA reads TGTGCCAGCTCACCAGTGGCAGGAGAGACCCAGTACTTC. This gives the protein CASSPVAGETQYF. The rearrangement joins TRBV18 to TRBJ2-5; D gene unclear. The CDR3 contains 13 residues. Germline assignment: CDR1 KGHSH and CDR2 LQKENI. The V end was cut by 2 bases, the J end by 4 bases, with 8 bases between.

The chain combines TRBV6-5 with TRBJ2-7, with 8 bases lining up with TRBD1. CDR1 is MNHEY and CDR2 is SVGAGI in the germline V gene. The CDR3 spans 12 residues. After removal of 5 bases from V and 5 bases from J, the junction contained 2 bases not matched to a gene. The CDR3 protein is CASSKQGDEQYF. In DNA, the CDR3 is TGTGCCAGCAGTAAACAGGGGGACGAGCAGTACTTC.

This clone was observed once. This rearrangement joins TRBV12-3 or TRBV12-4 to TRBJ2-1; D perhaps matches TRBD2 (6 bases). The CDR3 has 13 amino acids. V was shortened by 3 bases and J by 9 bases, with 12 bases between the two germline ends. CDR3 residues: CASSFLSSGEQFF. The CDR3 DNA sequence: TGTGCCAGCAGTTTTTTGAGTAGCGGTGAGCAGTTCTTC.

The genes are TRBV7-9 and TRBJ2-1; D is perhaps TRBD1 (5 bases). Germline V lookup: CDR1 SEHNR, CDR2 FQNEAQ (reference sequence). V was shortened by 6 bases and J by 4 bases, with 16 bases between the two germline ends. The CDR3 covers 15 residues. The CDR3 here is CASSSDTRLYNEQFF. The CDR3 region has the DNA TGTGCCAGCAGTTCGGACACGAGGTTATACAATGAGCAGTTCTTC. Based on the CDR3 plus reference TRBV7-9 and TRBJ2-1, the full variable domain is DTGVSQNPRHKITKRGQNVTFRCDPISEHNRLYWYRQTLGQGPEFLTYFQNEAQLEKSRLLSDRFSAERPKGSFSTLEIQRTEQGDSAMYLCASSSDTRLYNEQFFGPGTRLTVL.

This clone was seen once. The chain is built from TRBV28 and TRBJ2-2, with a tentative D call TRBD1 (7 bases). The CDR3 extends over 15 amino acids. Germline CDR1 MDHEN, CDR2 SYDVKM. V lost 5 bases, J lost 4 bases, and 14 bases lay in between. In DNA, the CDR3 is TGTGCCAGCAGTACCCATCAGGGGGGCACCGGGGAGCTGTTTTTT. This encodes CASSTHQGGTGELFF. The full variable domain, with the rest looked up from reference TRBV28 and TRBJ2-2, is DVKVTQSSRYLVKRTGEKVFLECVQDMDHENMFWYRQDPGLGLRLIYFSYDVKMKEKGDIPEGYSVSREKKERFSLILESASTNQTSMYLCASSTHQGGTGELFFGEGSRLTVL.

This clone was found a few times. V gene TRBV9 combines with J gene TRBJ1-1, with TRBD1 identical over 8 bases. There are 14 residues in the CDR3. V trimming: 4 bases; J trimming: 3 bases; junction bases outside the gene matches: 5. Germline assignment: CDR1 SGDLS and CDR2 YYNGEE. The CDR3 DNA reads as TGTGCCAGCAGCCACGGGACAGGTGACACTGAAGCTTTCTTT. This gives the protein CASSHGTGDTEAFF.

V gene TRBV5-1 combines with J gene TRBJ2-1; 7 bases agree with TRBD1. Losses at the gene ends were 4 bases for V and 3 bases for J; bases not matched to a gene: 4. The CDR3 covers 14 residues. In germline, CDR1 is SGHRS, CDR2 YFSETQ. The CDR3 region is CASSPQGVYNEQFF. Here the CDR3 DNA reads TGCGCCAGCAGCCCCCAGGGGGTCTACAATGAGCAGTTCTTC.